The 2 T cell receptor beta chains in this list originate from one sample, sequenced in a study of cytomegalovirus exposure and HLA in healthy donors. The PCR had 60 Vbeta and 13 Jbeta primers. Repertoires were generated with immunoSEQ multiplex PCR, while TCRdb's copy carries only in-frame clones and drops some. The table shows approximately 120,000 clones, with 73% occurring only once. The sequenced sample consisted of PBMCs. Source of these receptors: a man aged 55 to 70 in good health and CMV-seropositive.

The chain couples TRBV5-6 to TRBJ1-2; D unresolved. Looked up from germline, CDR1 is SGHDT and CDR2 is YYEEEE. The germline V and J ends were trimmed by 4 bases and 11 bases, with 15 bases remaining between them. This CDR3 region has 12 residues. CDR3 sequence reads: CASSLRTGWYTF. CDR3 coding DNA: TGTGCCAGCAGCCTTAGGACGGGGTGGTACACCTTC.

The V call is TRBV4-1, the J call TRBJ1-6; the match to TRBD1 covers 7 bases. CDR1 MGHRA and CDR2 YSYEKL come from the germline V gene. The CDR3 has 15 residues. V lost 0 bases and J lost 8; bases outside the gene matches: 4. CDR3 bases: TGCGCCAGCAGCCAAGATCACAGGGGATATTCACCCCTCCACTTT. Protein product: CASSQDHRGYSPLHF.